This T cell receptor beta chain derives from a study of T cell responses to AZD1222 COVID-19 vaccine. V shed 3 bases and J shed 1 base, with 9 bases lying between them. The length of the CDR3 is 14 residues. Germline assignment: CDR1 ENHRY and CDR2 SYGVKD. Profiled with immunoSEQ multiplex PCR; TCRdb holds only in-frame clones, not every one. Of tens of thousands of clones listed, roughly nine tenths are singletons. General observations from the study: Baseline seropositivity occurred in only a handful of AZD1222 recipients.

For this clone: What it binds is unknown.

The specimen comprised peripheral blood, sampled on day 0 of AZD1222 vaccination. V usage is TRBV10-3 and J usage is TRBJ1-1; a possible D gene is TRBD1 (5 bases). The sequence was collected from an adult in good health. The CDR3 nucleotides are TGTGCCATCAGTGACGGGACGGCGAACACTGAAGCTTTCTTT. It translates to CAISDGTANTEAFF.